Detailed here is one TCR beta chain. This sample is part of a study of beta chain features in type 1 diabetes. Isolated RNA was reverse transcribed in full, so expressed TCRB transcripts were sequenced. The table came from immunoSEQ multiplex PCR; TCRdb's copy has only in-frame clones and leaves some out. This repertoire shows roughly 350,000 clones, approximately 11% found once; its top ten account for over 0.015%. CDR3 length equals 16 residues. Deletions cut 3 bases from V and 2 bases from J, with 17 bases between. Germline assignment: CDR1 KGHSH and CDR2 LQKENI. The receptor was isolated from a woman in her twenties or thirties in good health. The rearrangement links TRBV18 to TRBJ2-7, with D possibly matching TRBD1 (6 bases). Material: naive CD4+ T cells from blood. The CDR3 DNA follows: TGTGCCAGCTCACCCCTACCGTTGGACAGACCCTACGAGCAGTACTTC. This encodes CASSPLPLDRPYEQYF.